Listed below are T cell receptor beta chains from one sample, sequenced in a study of blood T cell repertoires in COVID-19. Some clones are missing from TCRdb's copy, which holds only in-frame ones; the method was immunoSEQ multiplex PCR. The repertoire holds a few hundred thousand clones, with 70% to 90% as singletons. The specimen was PBMCs or T cells enriched from blood (not recorded which). All receptors come from a woman in her fifties or sixties who had been exposed to COVID-19. The CDR3 runs from the conserved cysteine through the conserved F or W. D genes are given only for firm matches.

j_call d_call v_call cdr3_nt cdr3_aa
TRBJ1-1 - TRBV12-3/TRBV12-4 TGTGCCAGCAGACTCCAGGGAAATGAAGCTTTCTTT CASRLQGNEAFF
TRBJ1-2 - TRBV5-1 TGCGCCAGCAGCTTGGATGGACAGCGCTATGGCTACACCTTC CASSLDGQRYGYTF
TRBJ1-1 TRBD1 TRBV10-2 TGCGCCAGCAGGACAGGGGGCGCGGGGAACACTGAAGCTTTCTTT CASRTGGAGNTEAFF
TRBJ2-7 - TRBV7-8 TGTGCCAGCAGCTTAGACAGACGCTACGAGCAGTACTTC CASSLDRRYEQYF
TRBJ1-5 TRBD1 TRBV18 TGTGCCAGCTCATCGGGACAGGGAAATCAGCCCCAGCATTTT CASSSGQGNQPQHF
TRBJ1-2 TRBD1 TRBV5-1 TGCGCCAGCAGCTTGCGGGCAGGGGGTGGCTACACCTTC CASSLRAGGGYTF
TRBJ1-1 - TRBV30 TGTGCCTGGAGTGTCCCAACAGGGAACACTGAAGCTTTCTTT CAWSVPTGNTEAFF
TRBJ1-6 TRBD1 TRBV7-9 TGTGCCAGCAGCCCAACAGGGGGCCATTCACCCCTCCACTTT CASSPTGGHSPLHF
TRBJ1-5 - TRBV2 TGTGCCAGCGGGCAGGGGAGTCAGCCCCAGCATTTT CASGQGSQPQHF
TRBJ2-1 - TRBV27 TGTGCCAGCAGTTTAGGACAGTTACGCGGTGAGCAGTTCTTC CASSLGQLRGEQFF
TRBJ2-4 - TRBV3-1/TRBV3-2 TGTGCCAGCAGCCAGGCGTCGGAGGGGCCTAAAAACATTCAGTACTTC CASSQASEGPKNIQYF
TRBJ2-5 TRBD2 TRBV11-2 TGTGCCAGCAGCTCGAATCCGGGGGGGCAAGAGACCCAGTACTTC CASSSNPGGQETQYF
TRBJ1-1 - TRBV27 TGTGCCAGCAGTCGAGCCGGTGGTGACACTGAAGCTTTCTTT CASSRAGGDTEAFF
TRBJ2-3 TRBD2 TRBV19 TGTGCCAGTAGTATCCCTAGCGGGGGGACAGATACGCAGTATTTT CASSIPSGGTDTQYF
TRBJ1-2 - TRBV30 TGTGCCTGGAGTGGCCCTAATTTAGCCGGCTACACCTTC CAWSGPNLAGYTF
TRBJ2-2 TRBD1 TRBV6-2/TRBV6-3 TGTGCCAGCAGTTACTGGGGGACAGGCGGAGACACCGGGGAGCTGTTTTTT CASSYWGTGGDTGELFF
TRBJ1-2 TRBD1 TRBV10-3 TGTGCCATCAGTGATTTCGGACAGGGTACTAACTATGGCTACACCTTC CAISDFGQGTNYGYTF
TRBJ2-2 - TRBV5-1 TGCGCCAGCAGCACTCGACAGGCCGACACCGGGGAGCTGTTTTTT CASSTRQADTGELFF